This T cell receptor (beta chain) emerged from a study of blood T cell repertoires in COVID-19. Overall study: T cells, B-cell-depleted T cells, or PBMCs provided the cDNA or gDNA that served as material.

The ends were cut back, 4 bases at V and 1 base at J, with 10 bases in the middle. This CDR3 region has 14 residues. Per the germline V gene, CDR1 is SGHNT and CDR2 is YYREEE (reference sequence). In the original processing: Researchers report that nucleated cell counts were estimated from reference gene primer amplification. Produced via immunoSEQ multiplex PCR; TCRdb's table is partial and in-frame only. That table is the source of V, J and clone size, and D and trimming were worked out from the DNA. The sample consists of some 250,000 clones, 83% of them appearing once. Sequenced material: peripheral blood. The TCR was taken from a man aged 40-49 years with active or convalescent COVID-19. This chain uses TRBV5-4 with TRBJ2-3; maybe TRBD2 (5 bases). The CDR3: CASSVPRGTDTQYF. CDR3 DNA: TGTGCCAGCAGCGTACCGAGGGGCACAGATACGCAGTATTTT.